This TCR beta chain was found in a study of beta chain features in type 1 diabetes. Since all of the isolated RNA was reverse transcribed, expressed TCRB transcripts were what got sequenced. TCRdb's table, derived via immunoSEQ multiplex PCR, lists solely in-frame clones and lacks some. In the table there are fewer than 400,000 clones, 9.3% of which are singletons. Note on this clone: As yet, its antigen is unknown.

Broader study findings: Whether HLA type affects TCRB rearrangement stayed undetermined in the present work. Individuals with type 1 diabetes displayed fewer insertions and more deletions at VDJ junctions. All four CD4+ subsets from Type 1 diabetes patients carried moderately but significantly shorter TCRB CDR3s.

The sequenced sample consisted of central memory CD4+ T cells from blood. The sequence was collected from a man aged 25-40 years with type 1 diabetes.

CDR3 residues: CASSFSMNTEAFF. Here the CDR3 DNA reads TGTGCCAGCAGCTTCAGTATGAACACTGAAGCTTTCTTT. The gene calls are TRBV11-2 and TRBJ1-1; D is undetermined. The V end was cut by 3 bases, the J end by 0 bases, with 5 bases between. The CDR3 totals 13 residues. Germline V gene sequence: CDR1 SGHAT, CDR2 FQNNGV.